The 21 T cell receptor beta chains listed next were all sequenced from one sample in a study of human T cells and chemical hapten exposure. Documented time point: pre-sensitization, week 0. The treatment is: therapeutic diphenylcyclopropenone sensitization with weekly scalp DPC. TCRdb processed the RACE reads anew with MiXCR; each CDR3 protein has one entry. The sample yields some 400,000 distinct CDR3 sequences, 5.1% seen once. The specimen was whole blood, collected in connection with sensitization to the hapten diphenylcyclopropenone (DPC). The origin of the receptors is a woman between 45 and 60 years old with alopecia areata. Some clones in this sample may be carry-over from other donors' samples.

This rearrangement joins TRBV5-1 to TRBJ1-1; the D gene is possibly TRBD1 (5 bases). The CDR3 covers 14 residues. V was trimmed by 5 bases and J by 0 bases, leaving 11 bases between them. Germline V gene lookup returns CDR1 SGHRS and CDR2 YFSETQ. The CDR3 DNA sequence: TGCGCCAGCAGTCGAGTAGGGGTGAACACTGAAGCTTTCTTT. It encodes CASSRVGVNTEAFF.

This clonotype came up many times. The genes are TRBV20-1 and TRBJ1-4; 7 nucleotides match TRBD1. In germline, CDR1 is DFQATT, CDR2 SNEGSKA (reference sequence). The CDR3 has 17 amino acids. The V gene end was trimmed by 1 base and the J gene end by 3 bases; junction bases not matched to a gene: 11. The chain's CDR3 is CSARGTEGALSNEKLFF. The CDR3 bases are TGCAGTGCTAGAGGAACTGAGGGGGCCTTGTCTAATGAAAAACTGTTTTTT.

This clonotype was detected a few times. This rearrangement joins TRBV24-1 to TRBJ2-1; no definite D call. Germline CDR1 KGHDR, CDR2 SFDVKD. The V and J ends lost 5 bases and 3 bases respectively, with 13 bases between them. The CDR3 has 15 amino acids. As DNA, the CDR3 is TGTGCCACCAGTGGATCGTACGGCGGCTACAATGAGCAGTTCTTC. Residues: CATSGSYGGYNEQFF.

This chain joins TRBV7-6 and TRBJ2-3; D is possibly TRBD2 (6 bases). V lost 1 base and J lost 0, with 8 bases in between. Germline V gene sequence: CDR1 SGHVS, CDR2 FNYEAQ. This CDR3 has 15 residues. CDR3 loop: CASSLDGRSTDTQYF. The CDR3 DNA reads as TGTGCCAGCAGCTTAGACGGGAGAAGCACAGATACGCAGTATTTT. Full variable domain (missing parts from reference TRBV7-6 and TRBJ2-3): GAGVSQSPRYKVTKRGQDVALRCDPISGHVSLYWYRQALGQGPEFLTYFNYEAQQDKSGLPNDRFSAERPEGSISTLTIQRTEQRDSAMYRCASSLDGRSTDTQYFGPGTRLTVL.

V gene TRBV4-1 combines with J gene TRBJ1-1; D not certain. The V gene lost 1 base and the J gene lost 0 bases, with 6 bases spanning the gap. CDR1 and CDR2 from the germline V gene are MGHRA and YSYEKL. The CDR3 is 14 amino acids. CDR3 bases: TGCGCCAGCAGCCAAGGCAGCCTGAACACTGAAGCTTTCTTT. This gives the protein CASSQGSLNTEAFF.

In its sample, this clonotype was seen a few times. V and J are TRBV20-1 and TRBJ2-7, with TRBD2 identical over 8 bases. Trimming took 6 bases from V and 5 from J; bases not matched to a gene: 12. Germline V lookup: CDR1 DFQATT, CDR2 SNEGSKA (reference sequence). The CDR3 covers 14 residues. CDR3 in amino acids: CSALILAGGDEQYF. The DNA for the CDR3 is TGCAGTGCCCTCATATTGGCGGGGGGCGACGAGCAGTACTTC.

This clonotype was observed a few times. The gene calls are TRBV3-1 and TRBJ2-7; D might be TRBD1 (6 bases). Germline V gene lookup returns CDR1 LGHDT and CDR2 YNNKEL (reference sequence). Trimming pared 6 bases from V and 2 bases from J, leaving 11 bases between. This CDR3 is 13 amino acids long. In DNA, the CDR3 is TGTGCCAGCAGTGCCGGGACAACCTACGAGCAGTACTTC. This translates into CASSAGTTYEQYF.

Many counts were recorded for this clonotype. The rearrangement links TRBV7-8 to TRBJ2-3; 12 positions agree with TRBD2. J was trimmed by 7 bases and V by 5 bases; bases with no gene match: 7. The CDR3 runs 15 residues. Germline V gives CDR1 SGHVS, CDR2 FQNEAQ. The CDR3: CASSLTSGSWYTQYF. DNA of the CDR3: TGTGCCAGCAGCCTGACTAGCGGGAGTTGGTATACGCAGTATTTT.

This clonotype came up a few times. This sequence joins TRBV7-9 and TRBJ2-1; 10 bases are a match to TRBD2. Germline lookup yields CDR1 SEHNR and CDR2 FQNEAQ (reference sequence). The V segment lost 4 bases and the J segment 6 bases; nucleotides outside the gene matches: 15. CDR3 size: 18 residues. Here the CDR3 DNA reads TGTGCCAGCAGCTCCCGCCTAGCGGGAGTTCAACTACGCAATGAGCAGTTCTTC. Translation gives CASSSRLAGVQLRNEQFF.

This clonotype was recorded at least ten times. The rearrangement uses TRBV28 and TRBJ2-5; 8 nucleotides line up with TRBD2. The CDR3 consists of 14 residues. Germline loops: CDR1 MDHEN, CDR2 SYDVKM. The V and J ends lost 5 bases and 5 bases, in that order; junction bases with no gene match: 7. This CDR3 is CASSRGGGPETQYF. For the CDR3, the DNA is TGTGCCAGCAGTCGCGGCGGGGGGCCTGAGACCCAGTACTTC.

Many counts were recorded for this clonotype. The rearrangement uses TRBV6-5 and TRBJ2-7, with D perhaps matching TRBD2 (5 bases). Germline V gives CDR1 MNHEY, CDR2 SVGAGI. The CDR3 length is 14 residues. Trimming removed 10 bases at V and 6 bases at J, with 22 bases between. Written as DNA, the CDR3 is TGTGCCACTCGTGGCTCCGGACTGGTTAGCGAGCAGTACTTC. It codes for CATRGSGLVSEQYF.

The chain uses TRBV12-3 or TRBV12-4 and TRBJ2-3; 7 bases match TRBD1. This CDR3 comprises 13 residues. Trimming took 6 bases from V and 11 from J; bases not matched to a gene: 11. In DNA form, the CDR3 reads TGTGCCAGCAGCCCCAGGAGAGGGGACAGGCAGTATTTT. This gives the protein CASSPRRGDRQYF.

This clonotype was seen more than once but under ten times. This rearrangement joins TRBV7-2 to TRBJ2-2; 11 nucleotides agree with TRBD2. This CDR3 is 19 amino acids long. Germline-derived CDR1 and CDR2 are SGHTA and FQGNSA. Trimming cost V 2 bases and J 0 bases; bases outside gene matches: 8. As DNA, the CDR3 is TGTGCCAGCAGCTTACCGGGAATGACTAGCGGGACGAACACCGGGGAGCTGTTTTTT. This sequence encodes CASSLPGMTSGTNTGELFF.

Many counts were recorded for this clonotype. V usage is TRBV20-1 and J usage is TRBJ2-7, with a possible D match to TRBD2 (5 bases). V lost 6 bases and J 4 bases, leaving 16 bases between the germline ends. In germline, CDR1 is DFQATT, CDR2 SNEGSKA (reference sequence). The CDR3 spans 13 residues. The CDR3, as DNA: TGCAGTGCCCGCTTCGGGAACGGGTACGAGCAGTACTTC. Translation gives CSARFGNGYEQYF.

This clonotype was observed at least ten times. In DNA form, the CDR3 reads TGTGCCAGCAGCTTAGGGGCCCGGGGTCCCGTTGTAAACATTCAGTACTTC. Protein: CASSLGARGPVVNIQYF. This chain links TRBV11-2 with TRBJ2-4; a possible D gene is TRBD2 (5 bases). Trimming pared 1 base from V and 6 bases from J, leaving 19 bases between. The germline V gene encodes CDR1 SGHAT and CDR2 FQNNGV. CDR3 size: 17 residues.

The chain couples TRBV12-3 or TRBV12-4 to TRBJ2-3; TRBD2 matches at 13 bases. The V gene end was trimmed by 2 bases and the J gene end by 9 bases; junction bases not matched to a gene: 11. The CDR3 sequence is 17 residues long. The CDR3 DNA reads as TGTGCCAGCAGTTTAACTAGCGGGGGGGCAGGGTCAAAAACGCAGTATTTT. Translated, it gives CASSLTSGGAGSKTQYF.

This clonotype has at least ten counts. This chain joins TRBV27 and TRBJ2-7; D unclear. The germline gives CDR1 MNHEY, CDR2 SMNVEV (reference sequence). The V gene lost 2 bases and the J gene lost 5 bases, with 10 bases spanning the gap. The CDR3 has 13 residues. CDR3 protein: CASSLGVTDEQYF. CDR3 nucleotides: TGTGCCAGCAGTTTAGGGGTCACCGACGAGCAGTACTTC.

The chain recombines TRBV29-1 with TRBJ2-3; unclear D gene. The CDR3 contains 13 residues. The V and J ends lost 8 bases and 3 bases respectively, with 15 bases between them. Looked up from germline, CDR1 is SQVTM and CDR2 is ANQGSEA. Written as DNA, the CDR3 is TGCAGCTATAGGCCAACCAAAACAGATACGCAGTATTTT. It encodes CSYRPTKTDTQYF.

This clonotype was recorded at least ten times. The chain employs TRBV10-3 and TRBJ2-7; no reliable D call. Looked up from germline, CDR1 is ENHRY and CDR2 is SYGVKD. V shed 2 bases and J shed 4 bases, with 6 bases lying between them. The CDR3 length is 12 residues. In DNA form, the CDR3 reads TGTGCCATCAGTGAGGGAGTTTACGAGCAGTACTTC. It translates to CAISEGVYEQYF.

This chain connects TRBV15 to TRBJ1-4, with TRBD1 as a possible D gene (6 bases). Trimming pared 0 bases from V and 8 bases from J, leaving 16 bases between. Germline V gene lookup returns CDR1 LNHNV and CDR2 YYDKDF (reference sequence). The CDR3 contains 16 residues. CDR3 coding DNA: TGTGCCACCAGCAGAGATCTCCAACAGGGTTGGGAAAAACTGTTTTTT. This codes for CATSRDLQQGWEKLFF.

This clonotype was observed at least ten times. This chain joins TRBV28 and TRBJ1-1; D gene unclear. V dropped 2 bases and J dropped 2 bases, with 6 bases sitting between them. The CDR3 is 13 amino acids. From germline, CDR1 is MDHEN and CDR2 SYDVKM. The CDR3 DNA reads TGTGCCAGCAGTTTAATCCTAAACACTGAAGCTTTCTTT. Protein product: CASSLILNTEAFF. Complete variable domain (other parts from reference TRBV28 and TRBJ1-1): DVKVTQSSRYLVKRTGEKVFLECVQDMDHENMFWYRQDPGLGLRLIYFSYDVKMKEKGDIPEGYSVSREKKERFSLILESASTNQTSMYLCASSLILNTEAFFGQGTRLTVV.